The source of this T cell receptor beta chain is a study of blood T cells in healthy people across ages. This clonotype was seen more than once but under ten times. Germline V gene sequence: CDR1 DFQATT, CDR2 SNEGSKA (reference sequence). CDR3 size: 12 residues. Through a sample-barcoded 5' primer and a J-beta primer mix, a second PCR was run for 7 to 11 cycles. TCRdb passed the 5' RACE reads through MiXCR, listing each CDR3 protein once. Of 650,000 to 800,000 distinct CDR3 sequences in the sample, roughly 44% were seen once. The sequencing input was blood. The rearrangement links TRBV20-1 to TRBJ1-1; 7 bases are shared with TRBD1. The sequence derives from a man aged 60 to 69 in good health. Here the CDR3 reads CSAWDRNTEAFF. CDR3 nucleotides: TGCAGCGCCTGGGACAGAAACACTGAAGCTTTCTTT.